This entry lists 11 T cell receptor beta chains sequenced from one sample in a study of blood T cell repertoires in COVID-19 (dated by TCRdb to about 2020). Libraries came from the immunoSEQ multiplex PCR assay. As stored in TCRdb, this immuneACCESS dataset retains in-frame rearrangements with V and J assigned. A fraction of the clones does not appear; measured against another copy, unresolved V genes explain less than half of the discrepancy, and the remainder lacks a known reason. Here the sample has some 120,000 clones; approximately 82% occur a single time. The ten biggest clones cover over 6% of the sample. Sequenced: peripheral blood. Receptor source: a man aged 70-80 years with active or convalescent COVID-19.

This chain links TRBV11-2 with TRBJ2-3; D is possibly TRBD2 (6 bases). The germline V gene has CDR1 SGHAT and CDR2 FQNNGV. V shed 2 bases and J shed 0 bases, with 9 bases lying between them. This CDR3 is 15 amino acids long. As DNA, the CDR3 is TGTGCCAGCAGCTTAAGACTAGATAGCACAGATACGCAGTATTTT. Its translation is CASSLRLDSTDTQYF.

The chain couples TRBV28 to TRBJ1-2, with TRBD1 as a possible D gene (6 bases). CDR3 length: 13 amino acids. V was pared by 5 bases and J by 2 bases, with 9 bases between. CDR1 is MDHEN and CDR2 is SYDVKM in the germline V gene. CDR3 sequence (DNA): TGTGCCAGCAGTAACAGGGAGAACTATGGCTACACCTTC. Translating gives CASSNRENYGYTF.

V is TRBV5-1 and J is TRBJ2-7; the match to TRBD1 covers 8 bases. Germline CDR1 is SGHRS and CDR2 is YFSETQ. Trimming took 1 base from V and 7 from J; bases not matched to a gene: 13. The CDR3 has 16 residues. The CDR3 DNA follows: TGCGCCAGCAGCTTGTCGGTGACAGGGGTCCTAGGAGAGCAGTACTTC. Translated: CASSLSVTGVLGEQYF.

This clone was seen ten or more times. V usage is TRBV23-1 and J usage is TRBJ1-5; 8 nucleotides align to TRBD1. TRBV23-1 is identified as an open reading frame with a role that is uncertain. This CDR3 spans 16 amino acids. V shed 7 bases, J shed 3 bases, and the junction held 11 bases outside the gene matches. The CDR3 sequence is CASIDRDRISNQPQHF. CDR3 sequence (DNA): TGCGCCAGCATAGATCGGGACAGGATTTCCAATCAGCCCCAGCATTTT.

This sequence joins TRBV27 and TRBJ2-2; D is possibly TRBD2 (5 bases). This CDR3 is built from 15 residues. The V gene lost 3 bases and the J gene lost 2 bases, with 10 bases spanning the gap. Germline values: CDR1 MNHEY, CDR2 SMNVEV (reference sequence). CDR3 in amino acids: CASSFVGVNTGELFF. In DNA form, the CDR3 reads TGTGCCAGCAGTTTCGTCGGGGTTAACACCGGGGAGCTGTTTTTT.

The chain uses TRBV6-5 and TRBJ1-1, with D uncertain. The CDR3 runs to 14 residues. The V end lost 0 bases, the J end lost 3 bases, and 8 bases lay between the germline ends. Germline V CDR1 and CDR2: MNHEY, SVGAGI. The CDR3 DNA is TGTGCCAGCAGTTACTCAGCGGTTGACACTGAAGCTTTCTTT. The encoded protein is CASSYSAVDTEAFF.

The CDR3 here is CASSKDEAGLANTGELFF. In DNA form, the CDR3 reads TGTGCCAGCAGCAAAGACGAGGCGGGACTGGCAAACACCGGGGAGCTGTTTTTT. The chain carries TRBV21-1 and TRBJ2-2; the table calls TRBD2, which could not be checked here. TRBV21-1 is assigned pseudogene status. The CDR3 has 18 amino acids.

V gene TRBV9 combines with J gene TRBJ2-3; 7 bases map to TRBD2. The CDR3 totals 15 residues. Per germline, CDR1 SGDLS and CDR2 YYNGEE. The V and J ends lost 3 bases and 2 bases, in that order; junction bases with no gene match: 6. In DNA, the CDR3 is TGTGCCAGCAGCGCCGAGACTAGCACCACAGATACGCAGTATTTT. Protein product: CASSAETSTTDTQYF.

The V and J genes are TRBV10-3 and TRBJ2-7; D uncertain. There are 14 residues in the CDR3. The germline CDR1 and CDR2 sequences are ENHRY and SYGVKD. V shed 3 bases and J shed 2 bases, with 11 bases lying between them. CDR3 protein: CAISELPGTYEQYF. The CDR3 coding sequence is TGTGCCATCAGTGAACTCCCAGGTACCTACGAGCAGTACTTC.

The sample holds one count of this clone. This chain joins TRBV19 and TRBJ1-5; D is possibly TRBD1 (5 bases). This CDR3 is 13 amino acids long. V was pared by 11 bases and J by 6 bases, with 17 bases between. CDR1 LNHDA and CDR2 SQIVND come from the germline V gene (reference sequence). The CDR3 nucleotides are TGTGCCGCTAGGCAGGGTAATAGTCAGCCCCAGCATTTT. Encoded protein: CAARQGNSQPQHF.

This chain joins TRBV19 and TRBJ1-5, with D possibly TRBD1 on 6 matching bases. Trimming cost V 6 bases and J 9 bases, with 15 bases left between them. The CDR3 runs 13 residues. CDR1 and CDR2 from the germline V gene are LNHDA and SQIVND (reference sequence). CDR3 nucleotides: TGTGCCAGTAGCGACAGGCCCCAGGGGCCCCAGCATTTT. As protein: CASSDRPQGPQHF.